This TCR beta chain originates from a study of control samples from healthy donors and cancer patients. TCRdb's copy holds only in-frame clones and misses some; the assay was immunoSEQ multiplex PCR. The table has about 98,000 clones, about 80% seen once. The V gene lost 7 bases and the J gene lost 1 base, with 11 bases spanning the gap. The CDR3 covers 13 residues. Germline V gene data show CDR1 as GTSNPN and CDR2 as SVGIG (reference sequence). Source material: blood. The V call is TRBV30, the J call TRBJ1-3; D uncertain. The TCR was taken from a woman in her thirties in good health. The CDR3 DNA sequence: TGTGCCTTCTGCCCCCGGTCTGGAAACACCATATATTTT. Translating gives CAFCPRSGNTIYF.